One and the same sample provided the 8 T cell receptor beta chains below, sequenced in a study of T cell clonotyping in hematopoietic cell transplantation. Time point of the sample: recipient sample about 28 days before transplant, after cytoreduction. TCRdb's copy holds only in-frame clones and misses some; the assay was immunoSEQ multiplex PCR. The sample lists about 76,000 clones, approximately 95% seen once, with around 1.7% in the top ten. Sequenced here: peripheral blood mononuclear cells, sampled before stem cell transplant. These TCRs come from a woman in her fifties or sixties with acute myeloid leukemia. Some clones in this sample may be carry-over from other donors' samples.

The chain joins TRBV2 to TRBJ1-4; D gene uncertain. Germline loops: CDR1 SNHLY, CDR2 FYNNEI. Trimming left V 3 bases short and J 0 bases short, with 8 bases between. The CDR3 loop spans 15 amino acids. In DNA form, the CDR3 reads TGTGCCAGCAGTGACAGCTTAGCAACTAATGAAAAACTGTTTTTT. Translated: CASSDSLATNEKLFF.

J is TRBJ2-7 and V is TRBV19, with 7 nucleotides matching TRBD2. CDR3 length equals 14 residues. The V gene's germline CDR1 is LNHDA and CDR2 SQIVND (reference sequence). V lost 6 bases to trimming and J lost 3 bases; unmatched junction nucleotides: 8. The CDR3 coding sequence is TGTGCCAGTAGCCCCGGGACTACCCTCTACGAGCAGTACTTC. Its protein product is CASSPGTTLYEQYF.

Of note for this clone: One junction end disagrees with the germline gene, perhaps due to a read error. V usage is TRBV28 and J usage is TRBJ1-1; D call uncertain. CDR3 length: 14 residues. Germline CDR1 MDHEN, CDR2 SYDVKM. The CDR3 loop is CASNLPLGMTEAFF. CDR3 DNA sequence: TGTGCCAGCAATTTACCGTTGGGGATGACTGAAGCTTTCTTT.

This clone has only one observation. Here the CDR3 DNA reads TGCGCCAGCAGCTTGTACCAGGGTGGTACGGGAGAGCAGTACTTC. Its translation: CASSLYQGGTGEQYF. This chain connects TRBV5-1 to TRBJ2-7; D may match TRBD1 or TRBD2 (5 bases each). This CDR3 is 15 amino acids long. V shed 1 base and J shed 7 bases, with 18 bases lying between them. Germline V CDR1 and CDR2: SGHRS, YFSETQ.

CDR3 in DNA: TGTGCCAGCAGCAGGACTAGCGTGCTCAATGAGCAGTTCTTC. It translates to CASSRTSVLNEQFF. The chain recombines TRBV27 with TRBJ2-1; TRBD2 matches 9 bases. J lost 6 bases, V lost 6 bases, and 6 bases had no gene match. The CDR3 runs to 14 residues. Per the germline V gene, CDR1 is MNHEY and CDR2 is SMNVEV (reference sequence).

The rearrangement uses TRBV7-6 and TRBJ2-7; a possible D gene is TRBD1 (6 bases). Germline V gene lookup returns CDR1 SGHVS and CDR2 FNYEAQ. The CDR3 contains 16 residues. Trimming removed 1 base at V and 0 bases at J, with 13 bases between. The CDR3 sequence: CASSLGQGHSSYEQYF. CDR3 nucleotide sequence: TGTGCCAGCAGCTTAGGGCAGGGGCATAGCTCCTACGAGCAGTACTTC.

This chain connects TRBV7-6 to TRBJ2-7, with a tentative D call TRBD1 (6 bases). Germline CDR1 and CDR2: SGHVS and FNYEAQ. The CDR3 sequence is 16 residues long. V lost 1 base, J lost 5 bases, and 18 bases lay in between. DNA of the CDR3: TGTGCCAGCAGCTTAGAGCGGCGGCAGGGGTTCAACGAGCAGTACTTC. Its protein product is CASSLERRQGFNEQYF.

This sequence joins TRBV2 and TRBJ1-2; the match to TRBD1 covers 8 bases. The CDR3 is 12 residues long. Germline V gives CDR1 SNHLY, CDR2 FYNNEI. The ends lost 11 bases at V and 5 bases at J; junction bases unmatched: 7. CDR3 protein: CAGRQGTYGYTF. In nucleotides, the CDR3 is TGTGCCGGCCGACAGGGGACTTATGGCTACACCTTC.